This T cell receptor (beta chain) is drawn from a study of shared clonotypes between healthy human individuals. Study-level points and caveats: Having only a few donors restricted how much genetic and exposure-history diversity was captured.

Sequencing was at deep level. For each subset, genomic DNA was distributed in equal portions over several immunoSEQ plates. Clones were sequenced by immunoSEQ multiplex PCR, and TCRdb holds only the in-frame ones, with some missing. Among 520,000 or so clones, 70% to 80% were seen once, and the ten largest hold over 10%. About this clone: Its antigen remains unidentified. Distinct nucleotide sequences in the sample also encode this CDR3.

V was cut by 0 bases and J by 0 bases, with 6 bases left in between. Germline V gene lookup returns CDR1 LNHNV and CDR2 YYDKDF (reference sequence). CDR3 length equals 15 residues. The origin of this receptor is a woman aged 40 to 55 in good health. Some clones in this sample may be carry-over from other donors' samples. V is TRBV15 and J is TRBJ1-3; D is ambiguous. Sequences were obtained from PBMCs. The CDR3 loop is CATSRDLGSGNTIYF. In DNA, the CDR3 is TGTGCCACCAGCAGAGATTTGGGCTCTGGAAACACCATATATTTT.